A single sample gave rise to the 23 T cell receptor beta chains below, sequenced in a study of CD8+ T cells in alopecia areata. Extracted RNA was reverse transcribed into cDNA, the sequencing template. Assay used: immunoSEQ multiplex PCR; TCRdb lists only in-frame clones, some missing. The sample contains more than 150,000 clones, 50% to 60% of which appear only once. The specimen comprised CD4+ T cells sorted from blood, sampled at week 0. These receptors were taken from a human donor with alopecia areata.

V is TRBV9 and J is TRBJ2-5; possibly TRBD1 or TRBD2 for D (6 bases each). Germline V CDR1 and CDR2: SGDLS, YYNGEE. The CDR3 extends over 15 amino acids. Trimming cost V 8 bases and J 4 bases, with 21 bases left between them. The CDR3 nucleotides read TGTGCCAGTTCTCCGGGGGCCTCGTGGCGAGAGACCCAGTACTTC. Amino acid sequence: CASSPGASWRETQYF.

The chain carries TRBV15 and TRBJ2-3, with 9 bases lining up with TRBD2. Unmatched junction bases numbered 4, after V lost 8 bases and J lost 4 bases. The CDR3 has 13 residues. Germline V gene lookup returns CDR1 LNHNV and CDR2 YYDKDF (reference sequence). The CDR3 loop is CATGTSNSDTQYF. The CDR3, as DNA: TGTGCCACCGGGACTAGCAATTCAGATACGCAGTATTTT.

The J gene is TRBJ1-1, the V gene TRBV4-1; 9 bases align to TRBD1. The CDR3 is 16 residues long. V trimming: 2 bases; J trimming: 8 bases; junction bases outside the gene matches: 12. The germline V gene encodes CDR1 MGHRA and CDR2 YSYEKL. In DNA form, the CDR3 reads TGCGCCAGCAGCCAAACAGGGGGCGCATCGTTCACCGAAGCTTTCTTT. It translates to CASSQTGGASFTEAFF.

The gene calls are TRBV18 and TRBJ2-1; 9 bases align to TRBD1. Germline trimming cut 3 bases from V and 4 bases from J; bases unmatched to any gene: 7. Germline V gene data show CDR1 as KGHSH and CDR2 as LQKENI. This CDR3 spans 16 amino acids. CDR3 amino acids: CASSPPSGQGYNEQFF. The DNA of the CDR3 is TGTGCCAGCTCACCGCCGTCGGGACAGGGATACAATGAGCAGTTCTTC. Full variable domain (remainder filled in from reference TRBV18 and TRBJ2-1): NAGVMQNPRHLVRRRGQEARLRCSPMKGHSHVYWYRQLPEEGLKFMVYLQKENIIDESGMPKERFSAEFPKEGPSILRIQQVVRGDSAAYFCASSPPSGQGYNEQFFGPGTRLTVL.

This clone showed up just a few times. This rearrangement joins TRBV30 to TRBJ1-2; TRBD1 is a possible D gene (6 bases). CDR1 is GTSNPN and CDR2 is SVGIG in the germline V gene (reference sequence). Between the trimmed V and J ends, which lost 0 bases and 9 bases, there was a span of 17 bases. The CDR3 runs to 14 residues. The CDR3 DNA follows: TGTGCCTGGAGTGTAGGGGGATTTGTTTCCAGCTACACCTTC. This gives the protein CAWSVGGFVSSYTF.

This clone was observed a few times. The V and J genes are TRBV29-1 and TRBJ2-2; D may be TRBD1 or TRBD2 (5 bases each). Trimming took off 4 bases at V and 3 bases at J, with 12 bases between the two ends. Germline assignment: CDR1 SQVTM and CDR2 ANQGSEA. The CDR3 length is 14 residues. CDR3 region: CSVAGKGYTGELFF. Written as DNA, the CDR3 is TGCAGCGTTGCCGGGAAGGGGTACACCGGGGAGCTGTTTTTT.

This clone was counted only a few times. The CDR3 DNA follows: TGCAGCGTTGGCCCGGGGATGAACACTGAAGCTTTCTTT. The encoded protein is CSVGPGMNTEAFF. The chain carries TRBV29-1 and TRBJ1-1; D not certain. The CDR3 consists of 13 residues. Germline CDR1 is SQVTM and CDR2 is ANQGSEA. Trimming left V 4 bases short and J 0 bases short, with 9 bases between.

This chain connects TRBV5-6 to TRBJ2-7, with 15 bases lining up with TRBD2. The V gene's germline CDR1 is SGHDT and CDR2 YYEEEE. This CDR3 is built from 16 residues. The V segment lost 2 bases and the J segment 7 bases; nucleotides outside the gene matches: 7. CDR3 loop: CASSFGLAGGPREQYF. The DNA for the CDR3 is TGTGCCAGCAGCTTCGGACTAGCGGGGGGGCCGCGGGAGCAGTACTTC.

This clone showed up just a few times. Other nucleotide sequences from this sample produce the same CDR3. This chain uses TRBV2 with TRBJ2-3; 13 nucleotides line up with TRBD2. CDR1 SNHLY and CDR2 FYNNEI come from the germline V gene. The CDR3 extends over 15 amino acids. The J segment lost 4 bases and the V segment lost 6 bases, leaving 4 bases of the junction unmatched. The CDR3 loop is CASRQLAGGPDTQYF. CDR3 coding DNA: TGTGCCAGCAGACAACTAGCGGGGGGGCCAGATACGCAGTATTTT.

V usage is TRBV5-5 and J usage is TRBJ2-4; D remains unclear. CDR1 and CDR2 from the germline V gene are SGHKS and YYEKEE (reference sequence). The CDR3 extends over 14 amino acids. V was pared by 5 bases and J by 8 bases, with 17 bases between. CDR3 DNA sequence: TGTGCCAGCAGGGCAGATTCGGCCCAGGACATTCAGTACTTC. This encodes CASRADSAQDIQYF. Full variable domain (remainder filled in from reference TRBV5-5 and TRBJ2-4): DAGVTQSPTHLIKTRGQQVTLRCSPISGHKSVSWYQQVLGQGPQFIFQYYEKEERGRGNFPDRFSARQFPNYSSELNVNALLLGDSALYLCASRADSAQDIQYFGAGTRLSVL.

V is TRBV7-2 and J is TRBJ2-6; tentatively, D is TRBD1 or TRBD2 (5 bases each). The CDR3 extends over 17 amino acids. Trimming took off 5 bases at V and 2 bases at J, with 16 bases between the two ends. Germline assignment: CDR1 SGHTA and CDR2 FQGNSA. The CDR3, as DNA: TGTGCCAGCAGCCCGACGGGATGGGGCGCTGGGGCCAACGTCCTGACTTTC. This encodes CASSPTGWGAGANVLTF.

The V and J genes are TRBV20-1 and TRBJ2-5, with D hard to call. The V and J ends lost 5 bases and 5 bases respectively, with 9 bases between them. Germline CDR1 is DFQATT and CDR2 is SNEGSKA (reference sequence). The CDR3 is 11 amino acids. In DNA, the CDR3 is TGCAGTGCTTCTCGAAGGGAGACCCAGTACTTC. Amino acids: CSASRRETQYF.

The CDR3 protein is CASSLGYGQGDSDTQYF. As DNA, the CDR3 is TGTGCCAGCAGCTTAGGCTACGGACAGGGGGACTCAGATACGCAGTATTTT. The chain employs TRBV11-1 and TRBJ2-3; 10 bases line up with TRBD1. The ends lost 1 base at V and 4 bases at J; junction bases unmatched: 8. The CDR3 is 17 residues long. The V gene's germline CDR1 is SGHAT and CDR2 FQDESV (reference sequence).

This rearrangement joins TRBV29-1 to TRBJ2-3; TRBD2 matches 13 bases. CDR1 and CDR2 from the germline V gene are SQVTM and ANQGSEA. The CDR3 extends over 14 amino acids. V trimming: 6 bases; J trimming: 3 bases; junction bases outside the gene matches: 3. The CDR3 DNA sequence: TGCAGCGTGATACTAGCGGGGGGGACAGATACGCAGTATTTT. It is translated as CSVILAGGTDTQYF.

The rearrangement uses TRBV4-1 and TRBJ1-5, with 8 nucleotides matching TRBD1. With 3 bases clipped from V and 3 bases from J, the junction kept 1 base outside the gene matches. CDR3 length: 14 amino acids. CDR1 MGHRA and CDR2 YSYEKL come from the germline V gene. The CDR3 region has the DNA TGCGCCAGCAGCCAGGGACAGGCCAATCAGCCCCAGCATTTT. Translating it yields CASSQGQANQPQHF.

The DNA of the CDR3 is TGCGCCAGCAGCTTGGTGGTACACACTGAAGCTTTCTTT. Its translation is CASSLVVHTEAFF. J is TRBJ1-1 and V is TRBV5-1; D unresolved. Germline loops: CDR1 SGHRS, CDR2 YFSETQ. This CDR3 is 13 amino acids long. V dropped 0 bases and J dropped 3 bases, with 6 bases sitting between them. Supplemented by reference TRBV5-1 and TRBJ1-1, the full variable domain reads KAGVTQTPRYLIKTRGQQVTLSCSPISGHRSVSWYQQTPGQGLQFLFEYFSETQRNKGNFPGRFSGRQFSNSRSEMNVSTLELGDSALYLCASSLVVHTEAFFGQGTRLTVV.

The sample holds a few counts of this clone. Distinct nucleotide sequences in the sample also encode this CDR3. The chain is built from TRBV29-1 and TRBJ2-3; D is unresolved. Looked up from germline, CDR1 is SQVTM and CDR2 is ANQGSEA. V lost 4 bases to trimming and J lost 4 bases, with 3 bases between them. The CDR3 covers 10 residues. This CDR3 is CSVGPDTQYF. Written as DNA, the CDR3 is TGCAGCGTTGGTCCAGATACGCAGTATTTT.

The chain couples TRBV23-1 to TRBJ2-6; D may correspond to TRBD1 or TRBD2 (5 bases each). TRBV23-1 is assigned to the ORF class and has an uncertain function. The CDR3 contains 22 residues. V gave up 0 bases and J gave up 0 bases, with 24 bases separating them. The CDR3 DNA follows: TGCGCCAGCAGTCAATCGACCTGCGCAAGGGACCTAGCTGACTCTGGGGCCAACGTCCTGACTTTC. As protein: CASSQSTCARDLADSGANVLTF.

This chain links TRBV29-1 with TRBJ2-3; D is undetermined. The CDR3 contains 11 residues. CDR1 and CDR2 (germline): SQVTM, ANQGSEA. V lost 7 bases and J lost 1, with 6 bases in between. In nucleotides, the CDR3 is TGCAGCGCTAGGGGCACAGATACGCAGTATTTT. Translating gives CSARGTDTQYF.

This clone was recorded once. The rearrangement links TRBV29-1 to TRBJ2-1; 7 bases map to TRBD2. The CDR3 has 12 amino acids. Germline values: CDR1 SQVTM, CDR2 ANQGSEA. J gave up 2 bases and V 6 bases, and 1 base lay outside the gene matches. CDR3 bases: TGCAGCGTGGGGGGGACCTACAATGAGCAGTTCTTC. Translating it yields CSVGGTYNEQFF.

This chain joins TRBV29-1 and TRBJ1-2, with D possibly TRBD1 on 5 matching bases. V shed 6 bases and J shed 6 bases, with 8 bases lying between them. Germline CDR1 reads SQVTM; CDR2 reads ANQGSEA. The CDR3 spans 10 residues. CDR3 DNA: TGCAGCGTGAGGGGTGATGGCTACACCTTC. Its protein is CSVRGDGYTF.

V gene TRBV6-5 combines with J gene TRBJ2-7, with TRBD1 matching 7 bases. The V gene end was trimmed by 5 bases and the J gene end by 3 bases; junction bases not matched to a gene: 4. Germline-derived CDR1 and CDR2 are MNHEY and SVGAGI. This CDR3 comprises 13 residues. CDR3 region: CASSETGNYEQYF. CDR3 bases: TGTGCCAGCAGTGAGACAGGGAACTACGAGCAGTACTTC.

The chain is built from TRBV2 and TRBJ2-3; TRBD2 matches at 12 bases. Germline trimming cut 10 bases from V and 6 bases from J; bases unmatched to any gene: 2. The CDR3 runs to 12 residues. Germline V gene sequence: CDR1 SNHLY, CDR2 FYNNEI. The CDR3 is CATGTSGDTQYF. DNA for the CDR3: TGTGCCACCGGGACTAGCGGGGATACGCAGTATTTT.